Each of the 2 T cell receptor beta chains below was sequenced from the same sample in a study of T cell responses to AZD1222 COVID-19 vaccine. The repertoire was sequenced with immunoSEQ multiplex PCR; TCRdb's copy has only in-frame clones and lacks some. This repertoire shows 60,000 to 65,000 clones, 80% to 85% found once; its top ten account for around 7.5%. Here the sequenced sample was peripheral blood, taken on day 0 of AZD1222 vaccination. The receptors come from an adult in good health.

V gene TRBV5-1 combines with J gene TRBJ2-7; possibly TRBD2 for D (5 bases). The CDR3 loop spans 13 amino acids. The germline gives CDR1 SGHRS, CDR2 YFSETQ. V lost 0 bases and J lost 7, with 11 bases in between. The CDR3 protein is CASSLETPGEQYF. CDR3 DNA: TGCGCCAGCAGCTTGGAAACACCGGGAGAGCAGTACTTC.

This sequence joins TRBV11-2 and TRBJ1-4; no clear D gene. V was cut by 1 base and J by 3 bases, with 9 bases left in between. In germline, CDR1 is SGHAT, CDR2 FQNNGV. This CDR3 has 15 residues. This CDR3 is CASSLGGISNEKLFF. The CDR3 DNA reads TGTGCCAGCAGCTTAGGTGGGATATCTAATGAAAAACTGTTTTTT. The variable domain in full, completed from reference TRBV11-2 and TRBJ1-4, reads EAGVAQSPRYKIIEKRQSVAFWCNPISGHATLYWYQQILGQGPKLLIQFQNNGVVDDSQLPKDRFSAERLKGVDSTLKIQPAKLEDSAVYLCASSLGGISNEKLFFGSGTQLSVL.